This TCR beta chain was captured by sequencing in a study of a mutant IDH1 vaccine in newly diagnosed glioma. Study-level information: The start of vaccination came 4-6 weeks after radiotherapy alone, or with temozolomide cycles. Standard pretreatment was either radiotherapy, temozolomide, or, for most, radiochemotherapy with temozolomide.

Libraries were prepared by immunoSEQ multiplex PCR; TCRdb keeps only in-frame clonotypes and omits some of them. The sample consists of approximately 60,000 clones, about 81% of them appearing once. Note on this clone: Its antigen is not identified.

Regarding time point: week 23, last vaccination. Vaccination comprised doses that each held 300 ug of mutant IDH1 20-mer peptide, plus topical imiquimod. V dropped 6 bases and J dropped 2 bases, with 10 bases sitting between them. There are 12 residues in the CDR3. Germline CDR1 reads GTSNPN; CDR2 reads SVGIG (reference sequence). The specimen comprised PBMCs, sampled from a glioma patient whose treatment included an IDH1 peptide vaccine. The chain links TRBV30 to TRBJ1-2; D call uncertain. The source of this sequence is a woman between 40 and 55 years old with glioma. Some clones in this sample may be carry-over from other donors' samples. The CDR3 spells CACRNRNYGYTF. The DNA of the CDR3 is TGTGCCTGCCGGAACAGAAACTATGGCTACACCTTC. Using reference TRBV30 and TRBJ1-2 for the parts outside the CDR3, the full variable domain is SQTIHQWPATLVQPVGSPLSLECTVEGTSNPNLYWYRQAAGRGLQLLFYSVGIGQISSEVPQNLSASRPQDRQFILSSKKLLLSDSGFYLCACRNRNYGYTFGSGTRLTVV.